Each of the 26 T cell receptor beta chains below was sequenced from the same sample in a study of human T cells and chemical hapten exposure. One entry per CDR3 protein results from TCRdb running MiXCR on the RACE reads. The top ten clones hold under 2% of a sample with 75,000 to 90,000 distinct CDR3 sequences, over 6% of them seen once. The time point: patch test 1, 2 weeks after DPC sensitization. Treatment reported: therapeutic diphenylcyclopropenone sensitization with weekly scalp DPC. The sample consisted of whole blood, taken in connection with sensitization to the hapten diphenylcyclopropenone (DPC). Receptors were obtained from a woman in her twenties or thirties with alopecia areata. Some clones in this sample may be carry-over from other donors' samples.

There are a few counts of this clonotype. The rearrangement uses TRBV5-6 and TRBJ1-6; 9 nucleotides agree with TRBD1. Germline CDR1 SGHDT, CDR2 YYEEEE. V dropped 3 bases and J dropped 8; count of bases not matched to a gene: 3. The CDR3 sequence is 14 residues long. The CDR3 DNA sequence: TGTGCCAGCAGCTGGCGACAGGGGGATTCACCCCTCCACTTT. Protein: CASSWRQGDSPLHF.

This clonotype was observed many times. The junction departs from germline at one end; a sequencing error may be responsible. This chain uses TRBV7-7 with TRBJ2-2, with 9 bases fitting TRBD2. The CDR3 extends over 16 amino acids. The germline V gene has CDR1 SSHAT and CDR2 FNYEAQ (reference sequence). The CDR3 DNA reads TGTGCTAGCAGCCCTGGACTAGCGACGAACACCGGGGAGCTGTTTTTT. Translation gives CASSPGLATNTGELFF.

There are a few counts of this clonotype. The gene calls are TRBV6-1 and TRBJ2-2, with D possibly being TRBD1 (5 bases). Trimming removed 6 bases at V and 6 bases at J, with 11 bases between. This CDR3 has 13 amino acids. In germline, CDR1 is MNHNS, CDR2 SASEGT. The CDR3 coding sequence is TGTGCCAGCAGGGTAGGACACTCCGGGGAGCTGTTTTTT. Protein sequence: CASRVGHSGELFF.

This clonotype was counted many times. The CDR3 region is CSARFPVPTDTQYF. The CDR3 DNA sequence: TGCAGTGCTAGATTTCCCGTCCCCACAGATACGCAGTATTTT. This chain joins TRBV20-1 and TRBJ2-3; D ambiguous. From germline, CDR1 is DFQATT and CDR2 SNEGSKA (reference sequence). Trimming removed 2 bases at V and 2 bases at J, with 11 bases between. The CDR3 contains 14 residues.

This clonotype was detected ten times or more. This chain joins TRBV5-4 and TRBJ1-1; no clear D gene. CDR1 is SGHNT, CDR2 YYREEE, per germline (reference sequence). This CDR3 contains 15 residues. Trimming left V 0 bases short and J 1 base short, with 10 bases between. The CDR3 here is CASSLGPPSNTEAFF. CDR3 nucleotides: TGTGCCAGCAGCTTGGGCCCGCCTTCGAACACTGAAGCTTTCTTT.

This chain joins TRBV7-9 and TRBJ1-4; TRBD1 matches at 9 bases. The CDR3 contains 16 residues. V lost 5 bases and J lost 5; bases outside the gene matches: 9. Looked up from germline, CDR1 is SEHNR and CDR2 is FQNEAQ (reference sequence). The CDR3 nucleotides read TGTGCCAGCAGCCGGGGCGGGACAGGGACAAATGAAAAACTGTTTTTT. Protein sequence: CASSRGGTGTNEKLFF.

This clonotype was observed at least ten times. This sequence joins TRBV5-1 and TRBJ1-5, with D perhaps TRBD1 (5 bases). Deletions cut 0 bases from V and 4 bases from J, with 11 bases between. CDR1 and CDR2 (germline): SGHRS, YFSETQ. CDR3 length: 15 residues. The CDR3 DNA reads as TGCGCCAGCAGCTTGGATGGGGCGGAGAATCAGCCCCAGCATTTT. Translation: CASSLDGAENQPQHF.

This clonotype was seen many times. The chain recombines TRBV29-1 with TRBJ1-1; D is perhaps TRBD1 (5 bases). This CDR3 spans 14 amino acids. V was clipped by 1 base and J by 4 bases, with 13 bases between them. CDR1 and CDR2 (germline): SQVTM, ANQGSEA. The CDR3: CSVEVVGLGTEAFF. The DNA for the CDR3 is TGCAGCGTTGAAGTAGTGGGGCTGGGCACTGAAGCTTTCTTT.

This clonotype was seen many times. The chain joins TRBV20-1 to TRBJ2-7; D possibly matches TRBD1 or TRBD2 (5 bases each). V was cut by 5 bases and J by 7 bases, with 18 bases left in between. The CDR3 consists of 13 residues. Looked up from germline, CDR1 is DFQATT and CDR2 is SNEGSKA (reference sequence). This CDR3 reads CSASAGLWGEQYF. The CDR3 DNA reads as TGCAGTGCTTCGGCCGGATTGTGGGGGGAGCAGTACTTC.

This clonotype was recorded many times. The CDR3 is CASSIKGRSGANVLTF. As DNA, the CDR3 is TGTGCCAGTAGTATCAAAGGGCGGTCTGGGGCCAACGTCCTGACTTTC. This sequence joins TRBV19 and TRBJ2-6; D is ambiguous. This CDR3 is built from 16 residues. Trimming stripped 3 bases from V and 1 base from J, with 10 bases between. Germline values: CDR1 LNHDA, CDR2 SQIVND (reference sequence).

This clonotype was seen many times. The rearrangement links TRBV7-9 to TRBJ1-1, with a possible D match to TRBD1 (6 bases). Germline-derived CDR1 and CDR2 are SEHNR and FQNEAQ (reference sequence). The CDR3 is 13 amino acids. The ends were cut back, 2 bases at V and 8 bases at J, with 12 bases in the middle. The CDR3 bases are TGTGCCAGCAGCTTAAGGGGGGTAGGGGAAGCTTTCTTT. Protein: CASSLRGVGEAFF.

This clonotype was observed many times. V gene TRBV7-6 combines with J gene TRBJ1-6, with no clear D. V was trimmed by 5 bases and J by 6 bases, leaving 11 bases between them. CDR3 length: 14 residues. The germline V gene has CDR1 SGHVS and CDR2 FNYEAQ. The CDR3, as DNA: TGTGCCAGCAGCCCCACGTGGGGTAATTCACCCCTCCACTTT. Amino acid sequence: CASSPTWGNSPLHF. Variable domain in full (rest from reference TRBV7-6 and TRBJ1-6): GAGVSQSPRYKVTKRGQDVALRCDPISGHVSLYWYRQALGQGPEFLTYFNYEAQQDKSGLPNDRFSAERPEGSISTLTIQRTEQRDSAMYRCASSPTWGNSPLHFGNGTRLTVT.

This clonotype was seen only a few times. The rearrangement links TRBV10-3 to TRBJ2-6; no clear D. V was clipped by 3 bases and J by 0 bases, with 6 bases between them. This CDR3 contains 15 residues. CDR1 ENHRY and CDR2 SYGVKD come from the germline V gene. CDR3: CAISDALSGANVLTF. The CDR3 DNA sequence: TGTGCCATCAGTGATGCCCTCTCTGGGGCCAACGTCCTGACTTTC.

This rearrangement joins TRBV12-3 or TRBV12-4 to TRBJ1-6; 10 nucleotides line up with TRBD1. The CDR3 spans 15 residues. V trimming: 7 bases; J trimming: 7 bases; junction bases outside the gene matches: 7. CDR3 in amino acids: CASTPRGQGNSPLHF. Here the CDR3 DNA reads TGTGCCAGCACCCCGCGGGGACAGGGGAATTCACCCCTCCACTTT.

The table lists this clonotype with a few counts. The V gene is TRBV18, the J gene TRBJ2-2, with D possibly called TRBD1 or TRBD2 (7 bases each). Looked up from germline, CDR1 is KGHSH and CDR2 is LQKENI. Trimming removed 3 bases at V and 0 bases at J, with 14 bases between. The CDR3 has 17 amino acids. As DNA, the CDR3 is TGTGCCAGCTCACCCTACAGCGGGACAGCGAACACCGGGGAGCTGTTTTTT. This encodes CASSPYSGTANTGELFF.

In the case of this clonotype: A read error is possible here, since a much larger clone lies one base away. The CDR3 nucleotides are TGTGCCAGCAGTTTGGGGGTTTCCGGGCGGCCCCAGCATTTT. Its translation: CASSLGVSGRPQHF. The rearrangement uses TRBV28 and TRBJ1-5; the D gene is possibly TRBD1 (5 bases). Trimming pared 3 bases from V and 9 bases from J, leaving 15 bases between. The CDR3 consists of 14 residues. The V gene's germline CDR1 is MDHEN and CDR2 SYDVKM.

In its sample, this clonotype was seen many times. V gene TRBV7-9 combines with J gene TRBJ1-2; D is perhaps TRBD1 (6 bases). The length of the CDR3 is 14 residues. With 5 bases removed from V and 0 bases from J, the gap between germline ends came to 10 bases. Germline lookup yields CDR1 SEHNR and CDR2 FQNEAQ (reference sequence). Written as DNA, the CDR3 is TGTGCCAGCAGCCGGGACACGGCTAACTATGGCTACACCTTC. Translating it yields CASSRDTANYGYTF.

This clonotype was counted only a few times. The chain recombines TRBV5-1 with TRBJ1-1; 8 bases are a match to TRBD1. Germline V CDR1 and CDR2: SGHRS, YFSETQ. V lost 3 bases to trimming and J lost 5 bases; unmatched junction nucleotides: 9. The CDR3 loop spans 15 amino acids. In DNA, the CDR3 is TGCGCCAGCAGCTCCCGAGCAGGGGGCGGGACTGAAGCTTTCTTT. The encoded protein is CASSSRAGGGTEAFF. Drawing the rest from reference TRBV5-1 and TRBJ1-1, the complete variable domain is KAGVTQTPRYLIKTRGQQVTLSCSPISGHRSVSWYQQTPGQGLQFLFEYFSETQRNKGNFPGRFSGRQFSNSRSEMNVSTLELGDSALYLCASSSRAGGGTEAFFGQGTRLTVV.

This clonotype was detected ten times or more. The chain employs TRBV7-9 and TRBJ2-7, with D hard to call. Germline lookup yields CDR1 SEHNR and CDR2 FQNEAQ (reference sequence). V was trimmed by 2 bases and J by 0 bases, leaving 8 bases between them. CDR3 length: 14 amino acids. The CDR3 is CASSLQSYSYEQYF. DNA of the CDR3: TGTGCCAGCAGCTTACAATCTTACTCCTACGAGCAGTACTTC.

This clonotype was seen only a few times. The J gene is TRBJ2-2, the V gene TRBV15; 7 positions agree with TRBD2. This CDR3 region has 13 residues. The V gene end was trimmed by 8 bases and the J gene end by 5 bases; junction bases not matched to a gene: 5. Germline V gene data show CDR1 as LNHNV and CDR2 as YYDKDF (reference sequence). The CDR3, as DNA: TGTGCCACCCGAGGGACTAATACCGGGGAGCTGTTTTTT. Encoded protein: CATRGTNTGELFF.

This clonotype has at least ten counts. This rearrangement joins TRBV11-3 to TRBJ2-3; maybe TRBD1 (7 bases). The CDR3 sequence is 18 residues long. Germline V gene data show CDR1 as SGHNT and CDR2 as YENEEA. V was cut by 5 bases and J by 5 bases, with 26 bases left in between. CDR3: CASSPGYVGRGVEDTQYF. Written as DNA, the CDR3 is TGTGCCAGCAGCCCCGGTTACGTCGGCAGGGGGGTGGAAGATACGCAGTATTTT.

This clonotype occurred a few times. V and J are TRBV5-6 and TRBJ1-1; D gene ambiguous. Trimming took 7 bases from V and 6 from J, leaving 16 bases between them. The length of the CDR3 is 13 residues. Germline V CDR1 and CDR2: SGHDT, YYEEEE. CDR3 in amino acids: CASLRRAGAEAFF. For the CDR3, the DNA is TGTGCCAGCCTCCGGAGGGCGGGCGCTGAAGCTTTCTTT.

This chain joins TRBV7-2 and TRBJ1-5, with unresolved D. V was trimmed by 1 base and J by 7 bases, leaving 14 bases between them. Germline CDR1 reads SGHTA; CDR2 reads FQGNSA. The CDR3 covers 15 residues. CDR3 nucleotide sequence: TGTGCCAGCAGCTTAGGGGAATCGTTGTACCAGCCCCAGCATTTT. Translated, it gives CASSLGESLYQPQHF.

The sample holds many counts of this clonotype. The genes are TRBV29-1 and TRBJ2-7; 9 bases match TRBD1. This CDR3 comprises 12 residues. With V trimmed by 6 bases and J by 3 bases, 3 bases remained unmatched. CDR1 and CDR2 from the germline V gene are SQVTM and ANQGSEA. In DNA form, the CDR3 reads TGCAGCGTCCGACAGGGGGTCTACGAGCAGTACTTC. Encoded protein: CSVRQGVYEQYF.

The chain uses TRBV15 and TRBJ1-5; D uncertain. This CDR3 has 15 amino acids. Germline V gene lookup returns CDR1 LNHNV and CDR2 YYDKDF (reference sequence). V shed 1 base and J shed 0 bases, with 7 bases lying between them. DNA of the CDR3: TGTGCCACCAGCAGAGTCAGCTATAGCAATCAGCCCCAGCATTTT. This translates into CATSRVSYSNQPQHF.

This clonotype was observed a few times. The chain uses TRBV7-7 and TRBJ2-3; TRBD2 matches 9 bases. Germline trimming cut 5 bases from V and 2 bases from J; bases unmatched to any gene: 5. Germline CDR1 SSHAT, CDR2 FNYEAQ (reference sequence). The CDR3 has 15 amino acids. CDR3 loop: CASSTRLADTDTQYF. The DNA of the CDR3 is TGTGCCAGCAGCACACGACTAGCGGACACAGATACGCAGTATTTT.